This T cell receptor (beta chain) stems from a study of cytomegalovirus exposure and HLA in healthy donors. Regarding the study as a whole: Associated with cytomegalovirus, according to the listing, were 150 to 200 TCR beta chains. A subsequent analysis found that TCR clusters from the first cohort also tended to co-occur in the approximately 110 validation repertoires, with 90% to 95% of cluster scores above 0. Some public TCRs appeared in many individuals, while most sequences were rare.

Points on this clone: As yet, its antigen is unknown.

Donors were drawn from the 120-subject validation cohort, separate from the roughly 670-subject first cohort. CDR1 and CDR2 (germline): KGHSH, LQKENI. V shed 3 bases and J 12 bases; nucleotides not matched to a gene: 9. CDR3 length: 13 amino acids. Using immunoSEQ multiplex PCR, the repertoire was profiled, and TCRdb retains in-frame clones only, with some absent. The sample holds approximately 160,000 clones, approximately 96% seen once. Sequences were obtained from PBMCs. The chain is built from TRBV18 and TRBJ2-7; 9 bases line up with TRBD1. This clonotype was sampled from a woman aged 18-29 years in good health and CMV-seronegative. The CDR3 DNA reads as TGTGCCAGCTCACCCCCGGGACAGGGTGGAAGGTACTTC. It is translated as CASSPPGQGGRYF.